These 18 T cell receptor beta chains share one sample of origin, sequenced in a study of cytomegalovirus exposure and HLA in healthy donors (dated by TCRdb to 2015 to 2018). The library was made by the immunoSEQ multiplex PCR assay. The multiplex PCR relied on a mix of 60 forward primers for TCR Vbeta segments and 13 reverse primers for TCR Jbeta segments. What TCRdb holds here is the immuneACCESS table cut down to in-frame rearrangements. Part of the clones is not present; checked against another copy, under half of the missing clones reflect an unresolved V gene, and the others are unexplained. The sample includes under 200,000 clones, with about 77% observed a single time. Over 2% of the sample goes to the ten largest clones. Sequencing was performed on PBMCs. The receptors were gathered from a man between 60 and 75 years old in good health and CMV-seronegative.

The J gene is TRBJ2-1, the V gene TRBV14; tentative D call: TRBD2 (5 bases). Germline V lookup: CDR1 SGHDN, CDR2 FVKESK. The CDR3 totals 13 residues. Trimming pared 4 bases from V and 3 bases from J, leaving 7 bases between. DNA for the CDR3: TGTGCCAGCAGCCGAGGGAACTACAATGAGCAGTTCTTC. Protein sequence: CASSRGNYNEQFF.

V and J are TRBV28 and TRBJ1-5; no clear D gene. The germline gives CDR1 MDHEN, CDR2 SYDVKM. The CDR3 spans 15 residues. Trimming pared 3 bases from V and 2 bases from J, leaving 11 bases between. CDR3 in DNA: TGTGCCAGCAGTTTTACGGGGATGGGCAATCAGCCCCAGCATTTT. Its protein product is CASSFTGMGNQPQHF.

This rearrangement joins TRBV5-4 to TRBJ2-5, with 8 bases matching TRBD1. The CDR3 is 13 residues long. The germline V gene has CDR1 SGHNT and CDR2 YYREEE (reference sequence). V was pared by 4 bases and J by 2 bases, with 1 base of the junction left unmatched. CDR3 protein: CASSGQGQETQYF. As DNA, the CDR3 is TGTGCCAGCAGCGGACAGGGACAAGAGACCCAGTACTTC.

CDR3 residues: CASTVRGLTYEQYF. CDR3 DNA: TGTGCCAGCACAGTCAGGGGGTTAACCTACGAGCAGTACTTC. The chain uses TRBV7-2 and TRBJ2-7; TRBD1 matches 7 bases. The CDR3 consists of 14 residues. CDR1 and CDR2 from the germline V gene are SGHTA and FQGNSA. The ends lost 7 bases at V and 2 bases at J; junction bases unmatched: 8.

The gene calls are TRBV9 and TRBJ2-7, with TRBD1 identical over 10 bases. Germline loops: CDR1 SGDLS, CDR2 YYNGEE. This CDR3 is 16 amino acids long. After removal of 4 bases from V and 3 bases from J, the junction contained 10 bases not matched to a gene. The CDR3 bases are TGTGCCAGCAGCTGGGGGGCGGACAGGGGGTACTACGAGCAGTACTTC. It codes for CASSWGADRGYYEQYF. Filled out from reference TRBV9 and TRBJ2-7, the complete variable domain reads DSGVTQTPKHLITATGQRVTLRCSPRSGDLSVYWYQQSLDQGLQFLIQYYNGEERAKGNILERFSAQQFPDLHSELNLSSLELGDSALYFCASSWGADRGYYEQYFGPGTRLTVT.

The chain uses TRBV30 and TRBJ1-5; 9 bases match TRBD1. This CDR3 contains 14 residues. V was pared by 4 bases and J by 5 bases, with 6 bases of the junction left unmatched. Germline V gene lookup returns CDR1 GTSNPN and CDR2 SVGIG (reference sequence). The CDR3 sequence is CAWNRQGGHQPQHF. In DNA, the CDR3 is TGTGCCTGGAATAGACAGGGGGGTCATCAGCCCCAGCATTTT.

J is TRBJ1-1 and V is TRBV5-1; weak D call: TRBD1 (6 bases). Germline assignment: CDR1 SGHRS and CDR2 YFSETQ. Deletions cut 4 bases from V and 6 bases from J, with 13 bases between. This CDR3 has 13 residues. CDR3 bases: TGCGCCAGCAGCGAAAACACAGGGCCTGAAGCTTTCTTT. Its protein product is CASSENTGPEAFF.

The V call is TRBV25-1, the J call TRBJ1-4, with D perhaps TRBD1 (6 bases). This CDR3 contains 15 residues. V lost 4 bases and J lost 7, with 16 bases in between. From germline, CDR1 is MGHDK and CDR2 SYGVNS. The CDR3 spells CASSGVTGRREKLFF. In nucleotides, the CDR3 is TGTGCCAGCAGTGGAGTGACAGGACGGCGTGAAAAACTGTTTTTT.

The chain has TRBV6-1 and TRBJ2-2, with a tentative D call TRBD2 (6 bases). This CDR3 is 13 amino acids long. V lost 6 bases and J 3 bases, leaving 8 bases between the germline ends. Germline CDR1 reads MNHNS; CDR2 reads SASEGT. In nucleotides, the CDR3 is TGTGCCAGCAGCGGGGGAGACACCGGGGAGCTGTTTTTT. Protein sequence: CASSGGDTGELFF.

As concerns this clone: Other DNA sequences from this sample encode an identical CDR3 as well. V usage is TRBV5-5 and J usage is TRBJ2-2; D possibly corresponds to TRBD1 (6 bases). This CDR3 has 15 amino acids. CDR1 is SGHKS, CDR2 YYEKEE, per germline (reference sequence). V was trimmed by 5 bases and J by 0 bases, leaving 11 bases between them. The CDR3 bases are TGTGCCAGCAGTTTGACAGGTGCGAACACCGGGGAGCTGTTTTTT. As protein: CASSLTGANTGELFF.

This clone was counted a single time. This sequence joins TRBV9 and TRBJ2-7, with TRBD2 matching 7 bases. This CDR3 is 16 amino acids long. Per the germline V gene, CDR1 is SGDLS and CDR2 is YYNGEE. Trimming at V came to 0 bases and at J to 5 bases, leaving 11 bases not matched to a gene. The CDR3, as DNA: TGTGCCAGCAGCGTAGGGCAGGCGGGAGCGGTCCACGAGCAGTACTTC. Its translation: CASSVGQAGAVHEQYF.

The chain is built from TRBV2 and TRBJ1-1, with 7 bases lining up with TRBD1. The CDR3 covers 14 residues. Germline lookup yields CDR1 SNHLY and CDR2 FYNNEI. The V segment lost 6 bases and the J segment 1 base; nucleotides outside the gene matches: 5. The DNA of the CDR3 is TGTGCCAGCAGAAGGGGGACAGAGAACACTGAAGCTTTCTTT. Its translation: CASRRGTENTEAFF.

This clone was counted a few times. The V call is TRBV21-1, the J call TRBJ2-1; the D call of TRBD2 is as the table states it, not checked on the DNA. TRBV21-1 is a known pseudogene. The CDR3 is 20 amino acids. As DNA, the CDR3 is TGTGCCAGCAGCAAATTCCGACTAGCGGGAGGGCATCAGCGCATCAATGAGCAGTTCTTC. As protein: CASSKFRLAGGHQRINEQFF.

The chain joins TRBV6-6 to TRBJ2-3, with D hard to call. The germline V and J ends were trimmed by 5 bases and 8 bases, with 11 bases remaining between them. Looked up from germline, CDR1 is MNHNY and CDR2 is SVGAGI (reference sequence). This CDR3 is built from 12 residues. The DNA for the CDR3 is TGTGCCAGCAGTACCACAGTAGGTACGCAGTATTTT. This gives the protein CASSTTVGTQYF.

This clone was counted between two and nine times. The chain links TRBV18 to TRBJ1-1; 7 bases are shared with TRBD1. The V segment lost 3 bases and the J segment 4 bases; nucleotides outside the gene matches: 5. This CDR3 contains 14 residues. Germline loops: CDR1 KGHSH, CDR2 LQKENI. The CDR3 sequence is CASSPPRGATEAFF. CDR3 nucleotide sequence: TGTGCCAGCTCACCCCCCAGGGGGGCCACTGAAGCTTTCTTT.

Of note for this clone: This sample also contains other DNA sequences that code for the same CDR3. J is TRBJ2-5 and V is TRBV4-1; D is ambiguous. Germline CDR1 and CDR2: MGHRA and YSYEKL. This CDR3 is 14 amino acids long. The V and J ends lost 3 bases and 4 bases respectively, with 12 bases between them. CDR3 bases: TGCGCCAGCAGCCAGGTAGCAGCCTCAGAGACCCAGTACTTC. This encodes CASSQVAASETQYF.

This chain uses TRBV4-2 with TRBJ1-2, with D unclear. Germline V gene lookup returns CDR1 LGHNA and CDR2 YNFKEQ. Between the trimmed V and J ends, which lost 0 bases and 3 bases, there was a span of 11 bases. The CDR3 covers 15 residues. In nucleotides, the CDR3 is TGTGCCAGCAGCCAAGAACGGGTGACGGACTATGGCTACACCTTC. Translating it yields CASSQERVTDYGYTF.

As DNA, the CDR3 is TGTGCCAGCAGTGCGTCGGGACTAGCACTAAAGAAGCAGTTCTTC. Protein sequence: CASSASGLALKKQFF. V usage is TRBV6-1 and J usage is TRBJ2-1, with 9 positions matching TRBD2. The CDR3 is made up of 15 amino acids. Germline V lookup: CDR1 MNHNS, CDR2 SASEGT. J gave up 11 bases and V 4 bases, and 12 bases lay outside the gene matches.